This TCR beta chain was captured in a study of blood T cell repertoires in COVID-19. CDR3 length: 16 residues. The V gene end was trimmed by 5 bases and the J gene end by 4 bases; junction bases not matched to a gene: 11. The germline CDR1 and CDR2 sequences are MNHNY and SVGAGI (reference sequence). Some clones are missing from TCRdb's copy, which holds only in-frame ones; the method was immunoSEQ multiplex PCR. The table includes some 60,000 clones, approximately 83% detected once. The sequenced material came from peripheral blood. This chain links TRBV6-6 with TRBJ2-5, with TRBD2 matching 9 bases. The TCR was taken from a man at least 80 years old with COVID-19, enrolled during active disease. The CDR3 spells CASSRLAGLPGETQYF. CDR3 DNA sequence: TGTGCCAGCAGTCGCCTAGCGGGGCTACCCGGAGAGACCCAGTACTTC.